The TCR beta chain described here comes from a study of T-cell memory formation after mild COVID-19. On the study more broadly: Largely, the TCR clusters proved donor specific.

With constant-segment primers, 5'RACE yielded cDNA libraries of TCR alpha and TCR beta that carried sample barcodes and UMIs. One entry per CDR3 protein, called by TCRdb with MiXCR from the 5' RACE reads. The sample carries about 350,000 distinct CDR3 sequences, approximately 15% recorded once. This clonotype was observed many times. What it recognizes is unknown. The germline V gene encodes CDR1 SGHVS and CDR2 FQNEAQ. With 0 bases removed from V and 6 bases from J, the gap between germline ends came to 13 bases. The CDR3 runs 15 residues. Study results and caveats: Clones that got smaller from day 15 to 85 had even CD4/CD8, while clones growing later tipped toward CD4+. Researchers could not confirm that second-wave clones peaking on day 37 targeted SARS-CoV-2.

Material: PBMCs or a T cell subset sorted from them (not recorded which). This sequence originates from a young man who had mild COVID-19 (a few samples of this study predate the infection). Cell type and time point are not known. V usage is TRBV7-8 and J usage is TRBJ2-3, with D tentatively TRBD1 or TRBD2 (6 bases each). The CDR3 DNA sequence: TGTGCCAGCAGCTTAGCCAAGGGGGGACGCGATACGCAGTATTTT. It yields the protein CASSLAKGGRDTQYF.